A selection of T cell receptor beta chains follows, all from one sample in a study of memory CD4+ T cells and cytomegalovirus serostatus. Assay used: immunoSEQ multiplex PCR; TCRdb lists only in-frame clones, some missing. This table has 61,000 or so clones, around three quarters appearing once. The sequencing sample was made of memory CD4+ T cells from blood. The receptor set was obtained from an adult in good health and CMV-seronegative. Some clones in this sample may be carry-over from other donors' samples. The CDR3 runs from the conserved cysteine through the conserved F or W. The D gene is left open where the match is weak. Size is stated for part of the rows, as once, few or many counts, or as a class when the clone is expanded.

cdr3_length: 13; clone_size: NA; j_call: TRBJ1-1; d_call: NA; v_call: TRBV19; cdr3_aa: CASRGNLNTEAFF; cdr3_nt: TGTGCCAGTAGGGGGAACCTGAACACTGAAGCTTTCTTT
cdr3_length: 13; clone_size: NA; j_call: TRBJ2-5; d_call: TRBD2; v_call: TRBV29-1; cdr3_aa: CSVAFVGGETQYF; cdr3_nt: TGCAGCGTTGCCTTTGTCGGGGGGGAGACCCAGTACTTC
cdr3_length: 14; clone_size: NA; j_call: TRBJ2-1; d_call: TRBD2; v_call: TRBV11-2; cdr3_aa: CASSLAGAHNEQFF; cdr3_nt: TGTGCCAGCAGCTTGGCGGGAGCCCACAATGAGCAGTTCTTC
cdr3_length: 15; clone_size: NA; j_call: TRBJ2-7; d_call: NA; v_call: TRBV5-4; cdr3_aa: CASSLMGASSYEQYF; cdr3_nt: TGTGCCAGCAGCTTGATGGGGGCTAGCTCCTACGAGCAGTACTTC
cdr3_length: 16; clone_size: few; j_call: TRBJ2-2; d_call: NA; v_call: TRBV25-1; cdr3_aa: CASSEPGGLASGELFF; cdr3_nt: TGTGCCAGCAGTGAACCAGGCGGGCTAGCGTCCGGGGAGCTGTTTTTT
cdr3_length: 11; clone_size: NA; j_call: TRBJ2-5; d_call: NA; v_call: TRBV6-6; cdr3_aa: CASSQRIAQYF; cdr3_nt: TGTGCCAGCAGTCAAAGGATTGCCCAGTACTTC
cdr3_length: 16; clone_size: NA; j_call: TRBJ2-5; d_call: NA; v_call: TRBV7-2; cdr3_aa: CASSLGAGLEVETQYF; cdr3_nt: TGTGCCAGCAGCTTAGGAGCGGGTCTGGAGGTTGAGACCCAGTACTTC
cdr3_length: 13; clone_size: once; j_call: TRBJ1-1; d_call: NA; v_call: TRBV7-2; cdr3_aa: CASSTHQGTEAFF; cdr3_nt: TGTGCCAGCAGCACACACCAGGGCACTGAAGCTTTCTTT
cdr3_length: 16; clone_size: NA; j_call: TRBJ2-5; d_call: TRBD2; v_call: TRBV4-3; cdr3_aa: CASSQDRGYGGTPQYF; cdr3_nt: TGCGCCAGCAGCCAAGATCGGGGATACGGGGGGACTCCCCAGTACTTC
cdr3_length: 15; clone_size: NA; j_call: TRBJ2-7; d_call: TRBD2; v_call: TRBV7-6; cdr3_aa: CASSLGTSGTGEQYF; cdr3_nt: TGTGCCAGCAGCTTAGGGACTAGCGGGACCGGCGAGCAGTACTTC
cdr3_length: 16; clone_size: NA; j_call: TRBJ1-1; d_call: NA; v_call: TRBV4-3; cdr3_aa: CASSQVLGGVNTEAFF; cdr3_nt: TGCGCCAGCAGCCAAGTACTGGGTGGGGTGAACACTGAAGCTTTCTTT
cdr3_length: 14; clone_size: NA; j_call: TRBJ1-1; d_call: NA; v_call: TRBV6-5; cdr3_aa: CASTSLGGSAEAFF; cdr3_nt: TGTGCCAGCACCTCCCTTGGGGGTTCGGCTGAAGCTTTCTTT
cdr3_length: 15; clone_size: NA; j_call: TRBJ2-7; d_call: TRBD2; v_call: TRBV27; cdr3_aa: CASSFAGGRDYEQYF; cdr3_nt: TGTGCCAGCAGTTTCGCGGGGGGTAGGGACTACGAGCAGTACTTC
cdr3_length: 14; clone_size: NA; j_call: TRBJ1-5; d_call: NA; v_call: TRBV21-1; cdr3_aa: CASSKALSNQPQHF; cdr3_nt: TGTGCCAGCAGCAAAGCCCTTAGCAATCAGCCCCAGCATTTT
cdr3_length: 17; clone_size: NA; j_call: TRBJ2-5; d_call: TRBD1; v_call: TRBV7-3; cdr3_aa: CASSAERTGPGGETQYF; cdr3_nt: TGTGCCAGCAGCGCCGAACGGACAGGCCCTGGGGGAGAGACCCAGTACTTC